Described below is a single T cell receptor beta chain sequence and its context. In the study's own analysis: Nucleated cell counts were estimated from reference gene primer amplification. Profiling relied on immunoSEQ multiplex PCR, and the TCRdb table lists in-frame clones only, not all of them. V, J and clone size are those of that table, while D and trimming were read from the DNA. This table holds more than 70,000 clones, 70% to 90% found once. The CDR3 covers 15 residues. V was clipped by 2 bases and J by 3 bases, with 10 bases between them. Germline V gene data show CDR1 as KGHSH and CDR2 as LQKENI. The data were obtained in a study of blood T cell repertoires in COVID-19. Study summary: Collection of acute and convalescent COVID-19 samples took place in the United States, Italy and Spain. Sources were T cells, B-cell-depleted T cells, or PBMCs; the material itself was cDNA or gDNA.

The receptor was derived from a woman older than 75 with active or convalescent COVID-19. The sample taken for sequencing was peripheral blood. The V call is TRBV18, the J call TRBJ1-4; perhaps TRBD1 as D (5 bases). The CDR3 DNA sequence: TGTGCCAGCTCACCAAGCCAGGGCTCTAATGAAAAACTGTTTTTT. This codes for CASSPSQGSNEKLFF.